What follows is one TCR beta chain and its context. The target antigen is unknown. No conserved phenylalanine or tryptophan ends this CDR3, so it is likely a read error. The data were obtained in a study of prognosis after radiotherapy for stage I lung cancer. Overall study results and limits: Differential TRBV and TRBJ gene usage was reported between patients with metastases and patients without them.

Two rounds of multiplex PCR amplified TCR beta CDR3 from genomic DNA. Used in first-round PCR were primers specific to each TRBV and TRBJ gene. MiXCR, applied by TCRdb to the multiplex PCR reads, yields one record per CDR3 protein. The table lists approximately 22,000 distinct CDR3 sequences, around 46% of them singletons. The CDR3 has 17 residues. Germline lookup yields CDR1 MRHNA and CDR2 SNTAGT. The receptor was derived from a donor at least 50 years old with non-small cell lung cancer. This material consisted of PBMCs, taken before or after stereotactic body radiation therapy (not recorded which). V usage is TRBV6-4 and J usage is TRBJ2-7; 15 positions match TRBD2. CDR3 nucleotide sequence: TGTTCCAGCAGACCCCTTCGGACTAGCGGGGGGGGCTACGAGCAGTACTCC. Translated, it gives CSSRPLRTSGGGYEQYS.